This T cell receptor beta chain was documented in a study of cytomegalovirus exposure and HLA in healthy donors. After removal of 1 base from V and 7 bases from J, the junction contained 10 bases not matched to a gene. Germline CDR1 SNHLY, CDR2 FYNNEI. The CDR3 totals 16 residues. Data came from immunoSEQ multiplex PCR; TCRdb stores just in-frame clones and leaves some out. The data contain tens of thousands of clones, 94% of them singletons. Separate from the approximately 670-subject first cohort, the approximately 120-subject validation cohort was the one that the donors belonged to. Sequencing was carried out using PBMCs. The receptor was isolated from a woman between 18 and 30 years old in good health and CMV-seropositive. This rearrangement joins TRBV2 to TRBJ2-1, with 7 bases identical to TRBD2. The CDR3 coding sequence is TGTGCCAGCAGTGAAGGGGGCGGGAGCCCCAGGAATGAGCAGTTCTTC. This translates into CASSEGGGSPRNEQFF.